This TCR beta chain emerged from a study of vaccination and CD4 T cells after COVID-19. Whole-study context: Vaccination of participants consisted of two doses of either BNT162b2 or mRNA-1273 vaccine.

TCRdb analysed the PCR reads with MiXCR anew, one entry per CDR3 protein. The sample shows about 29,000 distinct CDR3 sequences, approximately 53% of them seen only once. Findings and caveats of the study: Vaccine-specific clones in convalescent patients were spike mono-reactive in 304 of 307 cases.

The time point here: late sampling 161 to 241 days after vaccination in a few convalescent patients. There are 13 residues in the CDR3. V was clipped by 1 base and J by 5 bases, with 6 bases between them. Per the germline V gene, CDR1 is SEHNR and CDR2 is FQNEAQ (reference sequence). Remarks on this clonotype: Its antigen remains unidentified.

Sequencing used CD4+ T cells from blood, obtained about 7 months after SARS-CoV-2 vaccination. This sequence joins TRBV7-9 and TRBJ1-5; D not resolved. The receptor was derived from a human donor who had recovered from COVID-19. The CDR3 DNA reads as TGTGCCAGCAGCTTAGAATTTGATCAGCCCCAGCATTTT. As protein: CASSLEFDQPQHF.